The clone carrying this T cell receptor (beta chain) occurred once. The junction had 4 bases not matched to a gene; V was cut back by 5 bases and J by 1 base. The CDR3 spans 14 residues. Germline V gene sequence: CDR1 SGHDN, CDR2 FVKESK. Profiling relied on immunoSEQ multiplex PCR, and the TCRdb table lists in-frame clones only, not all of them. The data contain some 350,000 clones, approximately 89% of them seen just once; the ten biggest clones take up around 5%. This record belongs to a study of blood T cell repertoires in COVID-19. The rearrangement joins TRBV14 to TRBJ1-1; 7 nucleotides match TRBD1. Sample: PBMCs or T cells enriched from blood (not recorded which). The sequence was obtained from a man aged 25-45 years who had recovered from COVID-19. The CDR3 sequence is CASSTGQANTEAFF. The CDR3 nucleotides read TGTGCCAGCAGCACCGGACAGGCGAACACTGAAGCTTTCTTT.